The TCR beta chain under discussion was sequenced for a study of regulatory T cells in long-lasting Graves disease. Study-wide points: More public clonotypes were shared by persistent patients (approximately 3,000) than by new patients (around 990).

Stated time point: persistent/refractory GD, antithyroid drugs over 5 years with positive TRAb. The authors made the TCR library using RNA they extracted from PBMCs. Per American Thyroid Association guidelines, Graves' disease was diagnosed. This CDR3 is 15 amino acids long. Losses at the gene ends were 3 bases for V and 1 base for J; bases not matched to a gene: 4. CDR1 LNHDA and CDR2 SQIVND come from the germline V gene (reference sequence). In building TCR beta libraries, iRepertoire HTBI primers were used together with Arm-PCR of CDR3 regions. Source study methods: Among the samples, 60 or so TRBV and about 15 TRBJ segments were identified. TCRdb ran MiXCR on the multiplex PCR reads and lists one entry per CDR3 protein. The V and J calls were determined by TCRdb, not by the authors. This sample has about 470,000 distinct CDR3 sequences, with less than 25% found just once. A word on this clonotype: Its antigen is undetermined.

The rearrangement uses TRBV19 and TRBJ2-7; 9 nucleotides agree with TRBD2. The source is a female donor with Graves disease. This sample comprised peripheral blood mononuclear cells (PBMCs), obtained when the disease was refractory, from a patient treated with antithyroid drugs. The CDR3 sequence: CASSMAAGGSYEQYF. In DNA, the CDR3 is TGTGCCAGTAGTATGGCAGCGGGAGGTTCCTACGAGCAGTACTTC. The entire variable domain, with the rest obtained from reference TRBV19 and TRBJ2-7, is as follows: DGGITQSPKYLFRKEGQNVTLSCEQNLNHDAMYWYRQDPGQGLRLIYYSQIVNDFQKGDIAEGYSVSREKKESFPLTVTSAQKNPTAFYLCASSMAAGGSYEQYFGPGTRLTVT.